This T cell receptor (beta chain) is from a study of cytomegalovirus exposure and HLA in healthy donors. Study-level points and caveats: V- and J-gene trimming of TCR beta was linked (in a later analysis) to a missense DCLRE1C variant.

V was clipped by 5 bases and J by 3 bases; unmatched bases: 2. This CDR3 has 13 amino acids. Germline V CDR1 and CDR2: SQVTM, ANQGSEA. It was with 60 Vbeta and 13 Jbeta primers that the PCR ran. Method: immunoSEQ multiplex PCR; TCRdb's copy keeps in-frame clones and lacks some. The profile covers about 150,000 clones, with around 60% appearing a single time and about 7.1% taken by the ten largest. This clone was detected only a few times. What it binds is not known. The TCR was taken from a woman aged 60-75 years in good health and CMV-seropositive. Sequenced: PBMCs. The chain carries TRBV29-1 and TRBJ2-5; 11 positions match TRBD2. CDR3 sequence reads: CSVLLAGEETQYF. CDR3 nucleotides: TGCAGCGTTTTACTAGCGGGAGAAGAGACCCAGTACTTC.